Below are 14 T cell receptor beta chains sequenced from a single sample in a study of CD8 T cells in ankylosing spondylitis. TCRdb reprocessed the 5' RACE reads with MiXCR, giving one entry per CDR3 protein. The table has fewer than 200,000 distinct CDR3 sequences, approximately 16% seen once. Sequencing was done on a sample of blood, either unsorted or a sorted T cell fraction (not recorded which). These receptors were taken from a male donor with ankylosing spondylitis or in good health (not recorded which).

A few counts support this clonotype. The CDR3 is CASSPSWDRRVGELFF. The DNA for the CDR3 is TGTGCCAGCTCACCATCGTGGGATAGGAGGGTCGGGGAGCTGTTTTTT. V gene TRBV18 combines with J gene TRBJ2-2; possibly TRBD2 for D (6 bases). This CDR3 is 16 amino acids long. The ends were cut back, 2 bases at V and 7 bases at J, with 17 bases in the middle. The germline V gene encodes CDR1 KGHSH and CDR2 LQKENI.

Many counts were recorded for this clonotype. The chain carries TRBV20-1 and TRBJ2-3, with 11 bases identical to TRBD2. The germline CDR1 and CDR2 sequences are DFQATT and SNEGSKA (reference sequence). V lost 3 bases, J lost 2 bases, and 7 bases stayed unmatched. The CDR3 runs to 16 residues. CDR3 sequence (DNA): TGCAGTGCTAGGCCTCTAGCGGGAGGCCCCACAGATACGCAGTATTTT. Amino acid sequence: CSARPLAGGPTDTQYF.

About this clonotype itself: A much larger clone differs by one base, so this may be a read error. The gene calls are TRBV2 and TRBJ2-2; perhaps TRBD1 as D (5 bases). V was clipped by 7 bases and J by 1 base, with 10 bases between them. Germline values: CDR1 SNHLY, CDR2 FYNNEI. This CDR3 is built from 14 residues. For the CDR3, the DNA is TGTGCCAGCATGCAGGGTATGAACACCGGGGAGCTGTTTTTT. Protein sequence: CASMQGMNTGELFF.

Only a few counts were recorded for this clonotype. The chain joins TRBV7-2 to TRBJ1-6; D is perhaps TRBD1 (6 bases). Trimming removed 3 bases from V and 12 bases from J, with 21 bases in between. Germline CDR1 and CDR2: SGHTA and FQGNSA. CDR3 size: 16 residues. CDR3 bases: TGTGCCAGCAGCTTCCGAAGGGGGAGGGGATTTGAACCCCTCCACTTT. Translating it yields CASSFRRGRGFEPLHF.

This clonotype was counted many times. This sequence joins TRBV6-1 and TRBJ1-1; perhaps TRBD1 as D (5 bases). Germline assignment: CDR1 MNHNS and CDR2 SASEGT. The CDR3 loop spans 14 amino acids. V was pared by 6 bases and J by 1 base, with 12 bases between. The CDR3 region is CASRAGLTNTEAFF. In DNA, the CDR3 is TGTGCCAGCAGGGCGGGACTGACGAACACTGAAGCTTTCTTT.

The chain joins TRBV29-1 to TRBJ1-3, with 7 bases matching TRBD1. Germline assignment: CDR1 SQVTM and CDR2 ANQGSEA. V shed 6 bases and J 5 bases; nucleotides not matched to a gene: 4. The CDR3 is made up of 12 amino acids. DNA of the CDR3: TGCAGCGTCGGACAGGACAGAAACACCATATATTTT. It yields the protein CSVGQDRNTIYF.

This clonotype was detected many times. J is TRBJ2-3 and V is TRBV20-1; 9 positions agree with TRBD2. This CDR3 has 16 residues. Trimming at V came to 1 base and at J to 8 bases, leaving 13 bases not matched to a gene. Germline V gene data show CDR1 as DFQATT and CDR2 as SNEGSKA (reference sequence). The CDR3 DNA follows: TGCAGTGCTAGAGTCGGGGTAGCGGGAGCCCCCGGTACGCAGTATTTT. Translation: CSARVGVAGAPGTQYF.

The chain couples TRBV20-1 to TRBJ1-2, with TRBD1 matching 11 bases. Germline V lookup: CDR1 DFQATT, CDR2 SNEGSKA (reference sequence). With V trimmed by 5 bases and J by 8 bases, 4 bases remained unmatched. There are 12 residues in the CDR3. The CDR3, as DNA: TGCAGTGCTGGACAGGGGGCTTACGGCTACACCTTC. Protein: CSAGQGAYGYTF.

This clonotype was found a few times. The CDR3 DNA reads TGTGCCAGCAGGAGGACAGGGGGACCCTACGAGCAGTACTTC. It yields the protein CASRRTGGPYEQYF. The chain carries TRBV14 and TRBJ2-7; 10 nucleotides line up with TRBD1. J lost 2 bases, V lost 6 bases, and 4 bases had no gene match. The CDR3 length is 14 residues. CDR1 and CDR2 (germline): SGHDN, FVKESK.

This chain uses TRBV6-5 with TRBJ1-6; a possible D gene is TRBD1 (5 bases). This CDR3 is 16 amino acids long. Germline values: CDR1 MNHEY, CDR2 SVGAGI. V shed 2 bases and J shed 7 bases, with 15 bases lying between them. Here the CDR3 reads CASSYVFPGDNSPLHF. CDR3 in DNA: TGTGCCAGCAGTTACGTTTTTCCTGGGGACAATTCACCCCTCCACTTT.

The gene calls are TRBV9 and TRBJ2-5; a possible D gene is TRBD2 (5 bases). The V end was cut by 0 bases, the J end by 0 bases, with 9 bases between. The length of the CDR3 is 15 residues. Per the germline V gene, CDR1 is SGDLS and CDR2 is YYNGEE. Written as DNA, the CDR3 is TGTGCCAGCAGCGTAGCCGGGATGTACCAAGAGACCCAGTACTTC. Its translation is CASSVAGMYQETQYF. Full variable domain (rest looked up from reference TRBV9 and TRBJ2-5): DSGVTQTPKHLITATGQRVTLRCSPRSGDLSVYWYQQSLDQGLQFLIQYYNGEERAKGNILERFSAQQFPDLHSELNLSSLELGDSALYFCASSVAGMYQETQYFGPGTRLLVL.

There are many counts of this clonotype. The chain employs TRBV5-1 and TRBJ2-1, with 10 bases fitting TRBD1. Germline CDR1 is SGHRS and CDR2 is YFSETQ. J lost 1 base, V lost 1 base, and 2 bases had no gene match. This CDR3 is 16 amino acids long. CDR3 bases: TGCGCCAGCAGCTTGTGGACAGGGGGATCCTACAATGAGCAGTTCTTC. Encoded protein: CASSLWTGGSYNEQFF.

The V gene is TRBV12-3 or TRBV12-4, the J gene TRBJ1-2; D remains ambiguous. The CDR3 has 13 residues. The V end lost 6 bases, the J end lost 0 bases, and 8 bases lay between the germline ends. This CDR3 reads CASRSEANYGYTF. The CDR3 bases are TGTGCCAGCAGGTCAGAAGCTAACTATGGCTACACCTTC.

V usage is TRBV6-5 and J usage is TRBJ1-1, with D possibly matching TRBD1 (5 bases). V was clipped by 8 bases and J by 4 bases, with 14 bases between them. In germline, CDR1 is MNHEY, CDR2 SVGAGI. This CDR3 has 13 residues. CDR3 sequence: CASSENGGTEAFF. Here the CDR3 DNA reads TGTGCCAGCTCGGAGAACGGGGGCACTGAAGCTTTCTTT.